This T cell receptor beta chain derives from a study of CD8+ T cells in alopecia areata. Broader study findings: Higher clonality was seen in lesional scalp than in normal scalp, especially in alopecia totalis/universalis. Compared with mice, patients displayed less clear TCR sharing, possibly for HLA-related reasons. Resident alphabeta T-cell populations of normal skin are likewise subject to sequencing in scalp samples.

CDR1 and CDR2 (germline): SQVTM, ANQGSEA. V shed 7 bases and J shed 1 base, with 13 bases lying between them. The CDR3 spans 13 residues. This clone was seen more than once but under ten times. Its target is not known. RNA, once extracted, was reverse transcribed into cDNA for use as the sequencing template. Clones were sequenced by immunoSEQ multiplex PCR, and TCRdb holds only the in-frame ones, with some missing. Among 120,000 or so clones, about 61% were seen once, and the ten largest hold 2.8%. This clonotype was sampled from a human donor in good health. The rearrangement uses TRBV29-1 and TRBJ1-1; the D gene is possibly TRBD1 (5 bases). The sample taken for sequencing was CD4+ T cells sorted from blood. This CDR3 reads CSASLTENTEAFF. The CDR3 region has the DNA TGCAGCGCTTCACTGACAGAGAACACTGAAGCTTTCTTT.